These 9 T cell receptor beta chains were sequenced from one sample in a study of Ad26.COV2.S vaccination and SARS-CoV-2 variants. Treatment described: around 19 received Ad26.COV2.S at low or high dose, single or two shots; 5 received placebo; per-sample allocation not given. Samples were taken on day 63 after the first vaccine or placebo injection. Method: immunoSEQ multiplex PCR; TCRdb's copy keeps in-frame clones and lacks some. Among about 350,000 clones, about 88% were seen once, and the ten largest hold approximately 12%. This specimen was peripheral blood, taken in a trial of Ad26.COV2.S vaccine versus placebo. These receptors were collected from a person aged 18-60 years who received the Ad26.COV2.S COVID-19 vaccine or a placebo.

This clone was detected only once. The V call is TRBV5-1, the J call TRBJ1-1, with 7 bases fitting TRBD1. Trimming took 0 bases from V and 0 from J; bases not matched to a gene: 5. From germline, CDR1 is SGHRS and CDR2 YFSETQ. CDR3 length equals 16 residues. The CDR3 here is CASSLDPQGLNTEAFF. DNA of the CDR3: TGCGCCAGCAGCTTGGACCCACAGGGGCTGAACACTGAAGCTTTCTTT.

This sequence joins TRBV5-5 and TRBJ1-2; D is unresolved. V was trimmed by 1 base and J by 3 bases, leaving 10 bases between them. This CDR3 has 14 amino acids. CDR1 and CDR2 from the germline V gene are SGHKS and YYEKEE (reference sequence). The CDR3 DNA reads as TGTGCCAGCAGCTTGTATTCGACACACTATGGCTACACCTTC. It is translated as CASSLYSTHYGYTF.

The chain couples TRBV3-1 (or the pseudogene TRBV3-2) to TRBJ2-2, with no clear D. Between the trimmed V and J ends, which lost 1 base and 1 base, there was a span of 10 bases. Germline CDR1 and CDR2: LGHDT and YNNKEL (reference sequence). CDR3 length: 16 residues. CDR3 DNA sequence: TGTGCCAGCAGCCAAGGGATAATCAGGAACACCGGGGAGCTGTTTTTT. This translates into CASSQGIIRNTGELFF.

The chain uses TRBV9 and TRBJ1-3; D is possibly TRBD1 (5 bases). Germline-derived CDR1 and CDR2 are SGDLS and YYNGEE. V was clipped by 3 bases and J by 0 bases, with 13 bases between them. The CDR3 runs 16 residues. CDR3 sequence: CASSDGLGGSGNTIYF. In nucleotides, the CDR3 is TGTGCCAGCAGCGATGGGCTGGGGGGCTCTGGAAACACCATATATTTT.

The chain uses TRBV10-3 and TRBJ1-2; D gene unclear. The V gene's germline CDR1 is ENHRY and CDR2 SYGVKD. The CDR3 extends over 15 amino acids. The germline V and J ends were trimmed by 2 bases and 2 bases, with 12 bases remaining between them. The CDR3 loop is CAISETAGANYGYTF. The CDR3 DNA reads as TGTGCCATCAGTGAGACGGCAGGAGCAAACTATGGCTACACCTTC.

The V gene is TRBV6-5, the J gene TRBJ2-1; D gene unclear. V was shortened by 7 bases and J by 7 bases, with 8 bases between the two germline ends. The CDR3 length is 11 residues. CDR1 and CDR2 (germline): MNHEY, SVGAGI. The CDR3 DNA reads as TGTGCCAGCAAGATTGTGAATGAGCAGTTCTTC. Translating gives CASKIVNEQFF.

The rearrangement links TRBV28 to TRBJ2-3, with D tentatively TRBD1 (5 bases). The CDR3 totals 15 residues. The V end lost 6 bases, the J end lost 1 base, and 14 bases lay between the germline ends. From germline, CDR1 is MDHEN and CDR2 SYDVKM. Written as DNA, the CDR3 is TGTGCCAGCAGCGCCCCGGGCAGGGGCACAGATACGCAGTATTTT. Residues: CASSAPGRGTDTQYF.

V and J are TRBV30 and TRBJ2-7; no firm D call. Looked up from germline, CDR1 is GTSNPN and CDR2 is SVGIG (reference sequence). Trimming stripped 7 bases from V and 3 bases from J, with 10 bases between. This CDR3 contains 11 residues. CDR3 in amino acids: CALEEYYEQYF. The CDR3 DNA reads TGTGCCTTAGAAGAGTACTACGAGCAGTACTTC.

This chain uses TRBV5-1 with TRBJ1-2, with 11 bases aligning to TRBD1. Trimming took 4 bases from V and 8 from J; bases not matched to a gene: 7. The CDR3 is made up of 14 amino acids. In germline, CDR1 is SGHRS, CDR2 YFSETQ. CDR3 protein: CASSTGQGALGYTF. CDR3 in DNA: TGCGCCAGCAGCACCGGACAGGGGGCGTTGGGCTACACCTTC.